A selection of T cell receptor beta chains follows, all from one sample in a study of blood T cell repertoires in COVID-19. Assay: immunoSEQ multiplex PCR; the TCRdb copy retains only in-frame clones and omits some. This table holds approximately 170,000 clones, approximately 86% found once. Sequences were obtained from peripheral blood. These receptor sequences come from a woman older than 75 with active or convalescent COVID-19. CDR3s include the opening cysteine and the closing phenylalanine or tryptophan. D genes are given only for firm matches. Only part of the rows carry a size: once, few, many, or a class if the clone is expanded.

D,J,V,size,length,CDR3,DNA
NA,TRBJ2-2,TRBV5-1,NA,13,CASSPGVTGELFF,TGCGCCAGCAGCCCGGGAGTAACCGGGGAGCTGTTTTTT
TRBD1,TRBJ1-1,TRBV28,few,15,CASSLTGVKNTEAFF,TGTGCCAGCAGCTTAACAGGGGTAAAGAACACTGAAGCTTTCTTT
NA,TRBJ1-4,TRBV5-4,NA,13,CASSLVGVEKLFF,TGTGCCAGCAGCTTGGTAGGGGTTGAAAAACTGTTTTTT
TRBD1,TRBJ1-6,TRBV7-9,NA,15,CASSLATGSSSPLHF,TGTGCCAGCAGCTTAGCGACAGGGTCGAGTTCACCCCTCCACTTT
NA,TRBJ2-3,TRBV5-1,NA,15,CASSLVGRDTDTQYF,TGCGCCAGCAGCTTGGTAGGCAGGGATACAGATACGCAGTATTTT
TRBD1,TRBJ1-2,TRBV5-4,NA,14,CASSPPGQGGGYTF,TGTGCCAGCAGCCCACCGGGACAGGGGGGCGGCTACACCTTC
NA,TRBJ1-5,TRBV29-1,NA,16,CSVNRQSWDSNQPQHF,TGCAGCGTTAATAGACAGAGTTGGGATAGCAATCAGCCCCAGCATTTT
NA,TRBJ1-1,TRBV6-2/TRBV6-3,NA,15,CASSYTGTSGTEAFF,TGTGCCAGCAGTTACACCGGCACCAGCGGCACTGAAGCTTTCTTT
TRBD1,TRBJ1-2,TRBV2,few,13,CASSVDREDGYTF,TGTGCCAGCAGCGTTGACAGGGAGGATGGCTACACCTTC
NA,TRBJ2-2,TRBV3-1/TRBV3-2,NA,14,CASSQLGRGGELFF,TGTGCCAGCAGCCAACTCGGTAGAGGGGGGGAGCTGTTTTTT
TRBD1,TRBJ2-7,TRBV5-1,NA,14,CASSLSFRGYEQYF,TGCGCCAGCAGCCTATCTTTCAGGGGGTACGAGCAGTACTTC
TRBD1,TRBJ1-4,TRBV5-1,NA,14,CASSLQGPNEKLFF,TGCGCCAGCAGCTTACAGGGGCCTAATGAAAAACTGTTTTTT
TRBD2,TRBJ2-4,TRBV19,NA,15,CASSREGLATNIQYF,TGTGCCAGTAGTAGAGAGGGACTAGCCACAAACATTCAGTACTTC
TRBD1,TRBJ1-1,TRBV19,NA,15,CARLDREWVNTEAFF,TGTGCCAGATTAGACAGGGAGTGGGTGAACACTGAAGCTTTCTTT
TRBD2,TRBJ2-7,TRBV2,NA,18,CASMPGLAGVGIAYEQYF,TGTGCCAGCATGCCCGGACTAGCGGGAGTCGGTATCGCCTACGAGCAGTACTTC
TRBD2,TRBJ2-3,TRBV4-1,NA,16,CASSQQGTSGRDTQYF,TGCGCCAGCAGCCAACAGGGGACTAGCGGGAGGGATACGCAGTATTTT
NA,TRBJ2-7,TRBV14,NA,16,CASSHRVLRSTYEQYF,TGTGCCAGCAGCCACAGGGTACTACGATCTACCTACGAGCAGTACTTC
TRBD2,TRBJ2-5,TRBV5-1,NA,17,CASSRAGTSGSQETQYF,TGCGCCAGCAGCAGGGCAGGGACTAGCGGGAGTCAAGAGACCCAGTACTTC
TRBD1,TRBJ1-2,TRBV7-2,NA,14,CASSYTGQPYGYTF,TGTGCCAGCAGCTACACGGGACAGCCTTATGGCTACACCTTC
TRBD2,TRBJ2-5,TRBV5-1,once,14,CASSLGGGAETQYF,TGCGCCAGCAGTCTAGGCGGGGGAGCTGAGACCCAGTACTTC
NA,TRBJ1-2,TRBV7-8,NA,13,CASSLNLQEGYTF,TGTGCCAGCAGCTTAAATTTACAGGAAGGCTACACCTTC
TRBD2,TRBJ2-2,TRBV5-5,NA,16,CASSLRAGGLSGELFF,TGTGCCAGCAGCTTGAGAGCGGGAGGCCTATCCGGGGAGCTGTTTTTT